Listed below are T cell receptor beta chains from one sample, sequenced in a study of Ad26.COV2.S vaccination and SARS-CoV-2 variants. Clones were sequenced by immunoSEQ multiplex PCR, and TCRdb holds only the in-frame ones, with some missing. The table has around 310,000 clones, almost 90% seen once. This sample comprised peripheral blood, obtained in a trial of Ad26.COV2.S vaccine versus placebo. The receptors shown here come from a person between 18 and 65 years old who received the Ad26.COV2.S COVID-19 vaccine or a placebo. Both conserved end residues are part of each CDR3. The D gene is left open where the match is weak. Size values are once, few and many counts, or a class for expanded clones, and some rows have none.

j_gene | v_gene | d_gene | abundance | CDR3nt | CDR3aa
TRBJ1-1 | TRBV11-2 | . | few | TGTGCCAGCAGCTTAGATACGCTGAACACTGAAGCTTTCTTT | CASSLDTLNTEAFF
TRBJ1-4 | TRBV27 | . | . | TGTGCCAGCAGCCCAATTACAGGGAGGGGAGAAAAACTGTTTTTT | CASSPITGRGEKLFF
TRBJ1-5 | TRBV19 | . | few | TGTGCCAGTAGTATTGAGGGGGGTTTGAGGCCCCAGCATTTT | CASSIEGGLRPQHF
TRBJ2-3 | TRBV27 | TRBD1 | . | TGTACCTCCCAGGGACAGGGGGTCACAGATACGCAGTATTTT | CTSQGQGVTDTQYF
TRBJ2-5 | TRBV18 | . | . | TGTGCCAGCTCAGGGTGGGGAGAGACCCAGTACTTC | CASSGWGETQYF
TRBJ2-5 | TRBV7-9 | TRBD2 | . | TGTGCCAGCAGCTTACTACTAGCGGGACAAGAGACCCAGTACTTC | CASSLLLAGQETQYF
TRBJ2-1 | TRBV6-5 | . | once | TGTGCCAGCAGCCGGGGACGCTCCTACAATGAGCAGTTCTTC | CASSRGRSYNEQFF
TRBJ1-2 | TRBV27 | . | . | TGTGCCAGCAGTTTTTCTTTCAATTATGGCTACACCTTC | CASSFSFNYGYTF
TRBJ1-6 | TRBV7-9 | TRBD1 | . | TGTGCCAGCAGCCTTAGGGCAGGGGGATCACCCCTCCACTTT | CASSLRAGGSPLHF
TRBJ2-2 | TRBV5-6 | . | . | TGTGCCAGCAGCTTGAGGGTGACAGGCTTTAACACCGGGGAGCTGTTTTTT | CASSLRVTGFNTGELFF
TRBJ2-1 | TRBV27 | TRBD2 | . | TGTGCCAGCAGTATACTAAAACCGGGACTAGCGGGGGTAAGTCTCTACAATGAGCAGTTCTTC | CASSILKPGLAGVSLYNEQFF
TRBJ1-5 | TRBV3-1/TRBV3-2 | TRBD1 | . | TGTGCCAGCAGCCAGGGGACAGGGATTCAGCCCCAGCATTTT | CASSQGTGIQPQHF
TRBJ2-3 | TRBV13 | . | . | TGTGCCAGCAGCCCACTAGCACCGATCACAGATACGCAGTATTTT | CASSPLAPITDTQYF
TRBJ1-1 | TRBV14 | . | once | TGTGCCAGCAGCCCCCCCAGGGAACGGGCATTAAGTGGGAACACTGAAGCTTTCTTT | CASSPPRERALSGNTEAFF
TRBJ1-1 | TRBV30 | TRBD1 | . | TGTGCCTGGAAATTTCAGGGGGCGAGGACTGAAGCTTTCTTT | CAWKFQGARTEAFF
TRBJ1-4 | TRBV7-9 | . | . | TGTGCCAGCAGCTTATTGCAGGGCGGTGAAAAACTGTTTTTT | CASSLLQGGEKLFF
TRBJ1-1 | TRBV19 | TRBD1 | . | TGTGCCAGTAGTCTAAGACCGACAGGGACGAACACTGAAGCTTTCTTT | CASSLRPTGTNTEAFF
TRBJ2-1 | TRBV6-6 | TRBD1 | . | TGTGCCAGCAGTCCCTCATACCTCACAAGGGGGCGTACGGGTGGTGAGCAGTTCTTC | CASSPSYLTRGRTGGEQFF
TRBJ1-1 | TRBV6-5 | . | . | TGTGCCAGCAGTTCAGGTCCTGAAGCTTTCTTT | CASSSGPEAFF
TRBJ2-1 | TRBV24-1 | TRBD2 | . | TGTGCCACCAGTGATTCTAGCGGGGGGGTAAATGAGCAGTTCTTC | CATSDSSGGVNEQFF
TRBJ2-5 | TRBV7-9 | TRBD1 | . | TGTGCCAGCAGACGTGGCGAGACAGGGGGAGAGACCCAGTACTTC | CASRRGETGGETQYF
TRBJ2-3 | TRBV28 | . | . | TGTGCCAGCAGTTTATCCTTCCGGGACCGACGACCAGTTGATACGCAGTATTTT | CASSLSFRDRRPVDTQYF
TRBJ1-2 | TRBV7-2 | . | . | TGTGCCAGCAGCTTATTAAGGGGGGATGGCTACACCTTC | CASSLLRGDGYTF
TRBJ2-1 | TRBV11-3 | . | . | TGTGCCAGCAGCCCGCCGTCGGCCTACAATGAGCAGTTCTTC | CASSPPSAYNEQFF